The 8 T cell receptor beta chains presented below share a single source sample, sequenced in a study of response to subunit inactivated influenza vaccine. Using its own MiXCR run on the RT-PCR reads, TCRdb lists one record per CDR3 protein. The table shows under 850,000 distinct CDR3 sequences, with approximately 17% occurring only once. Sequenced here: PBMCs from blood, sampled 5 days after vaccination. The receptors originated from a man in his forties or fifties who received an inactivated influenza vaccine.

A few counts support this clonotype. The V and J genes are TRBV4-3 and TRBJ2-2; D might be TRBD1 (6 bases). The CDR3 covers 17 residues. Trimming removed 0 bases at V and 1 base at J, with 12 bases between. Germline V CDR1 and CDR2: LGHNA, YSLEER. The CDR3 loop is CASSQDFGTKNTGELFF. The DNA of the CDR3 is TGCGCCAGCAGCCAAGACTTTGGGACAAAGAACACCGGGGAGCTGTTTTTT.

This clonotype has more than one count but fewer than ten. V and J are TRBV7-9 and TRBJ1-4; D gene unclear. V was clipped by 6 bases and J by 7 bases, with 18 bases between them. Germline CDR1 and CDR2: SEHNR and FQNEAQ (reference sequence). The CDR3 covers 15 residues. DNA of the CDR3: TGTGCCAGCAGTCCTCAGAGGGTTTCAACTGAAAAACTGTTTTTT. This encodes CASSPQRVSTEKLFF.

The V and J genes are TRBV5-1 and TRBJ2-3; 7 bases fit TRBD1. V lost 0 bases, J lost 4 bases, and 5 bases stayed unmatched. Germline CDR1 SGHRS, CDR2 YFSETQ. The CDR3 length is 15 residues. CDR3 sequence: CASSLGNTGADTQYF. CDR3 in DNA: TGCGCCAGCAGCTTGGGGAACACAGGGGCAGATACGCAGTATTTT.

This rearrangement joins TRBV15 to TRBJ2-5; the D gene is possibly TRBD1 (5 bases). Germline loops: CDR1 LNHNV, CDR2 YYDKDF (reference sequence). Trimming took 0 bases from V and 5 from J, leaving 13 bases between them. The CDR3 has 15 amino acids. CDR3 sequence (DNA): TGTGCCACCAGCAGAGATGGCAGGGATTTGGAGACCCAGTACTTC. It encodes CATSRDGRDLETQYF. Drawing the rest from reference TRBV15 and TRBJ2-5, the complete variable domain is DAMVIQNPRYQVTQFGKPVTLSCSQTLNHNVMYWYQQKSSQAPKLLFHYYDKDFNNEADTPDNFQSRRPNTSFCFLDIRSPGLGDTAMYLCATSRDGRDLETQYFGPGTRLLVL.

The chain joins TRBV12-3 or TRBV12-4 to TRBJ2-5; D is ambiguous. The CDR3 is made up of 12 amino acids. With 5 bases removed from V and 3 bases from J, the gap between germline ends came to 7 bases. The CDR3 bases are TGTGCCAGCAGTCGGAATGAAGAGACCCAGTACTTC. Protein: CASSRNEETQYF.

In this sample, this clonotype turned up a few times. The V call is TRBV5-1, the J call TRBJ1-1; D is uncertain. The CDR3 runs 15 residues. Germline-derived CDR1 and CDR2 are SGHRS and YFSETQ. V lost 1 base and J lost 3, with 13 bases in between. Here the CDR3 reads CASSLSKIRDTEAFF. The DNA of the CDR3 is TGCGCCAGCAGCTTGTCAAAGATCCGGGACACTGAAGCTTTCTTT.

This clonotype was picked up a small number of times. The J gene is TRBJ2-7, the V gene TRBV5-1; D gene uncertain. The CDR3 consists of 14 residues. CDR1 and CDR2 from the germline V gene are SGHRS and YFSETQ. With 1 base removed from V and 0 bases from J, the gap between germline ends came to 8 bases. Here the CDR3 DNA reads TGCGCCAGCAGCTTGCTTCAGCACTCCTACGAGCAGTACTTC. It translates to CASSLLQHSYEQYF. Using reference TRBV5-1 and TRBJ2-7 for the parts outside the CDR3, the full variable domain is KAGVTQTPRYLIKTRGQQVTLSCSPISGHRSVSWYQQTPGQGLQFLFEYFSETQRNKGNFPGRFSGRQFSNSRSEMNVSTLELGDSALYLCASSLLQHSYEQYFGPGTRLTVT.

In this sample, this clonotype turned up a few times. The chain couples TRBV7-6 to TRBJ2-7; TRBD1 might be the D (6 bases). Trimming shortened V by 5 bases and J by 0 bases, and 11 bases separated the two germline ends. The V gene's germline CDR1 is SGHVS and CDR2 FNYEAQ. This CDR3 has 14 amino acids. The CDR3 DNA follows: TGTGCCAGCAGCCCAGGACAGCACTCCTACGAGCAGTACTTC. It translates to CASSPGQHSYEQYF.